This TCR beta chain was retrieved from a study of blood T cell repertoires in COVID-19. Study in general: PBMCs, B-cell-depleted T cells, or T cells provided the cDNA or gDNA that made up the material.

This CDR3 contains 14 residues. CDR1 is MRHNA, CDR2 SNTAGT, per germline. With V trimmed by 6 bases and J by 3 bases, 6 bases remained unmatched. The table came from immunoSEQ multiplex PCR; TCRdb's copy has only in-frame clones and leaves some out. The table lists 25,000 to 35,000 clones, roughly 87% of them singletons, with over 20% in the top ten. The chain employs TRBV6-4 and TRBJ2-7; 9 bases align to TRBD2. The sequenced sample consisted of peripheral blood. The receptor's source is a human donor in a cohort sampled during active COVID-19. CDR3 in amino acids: CASSQQRGDYEQYF. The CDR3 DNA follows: TGTGCCAGCAGCCAACAGCGGGGGGACTACGAGCAGTACTTC.